The rows below give T cell receptor beta chains drawn from one sample of a study of cytomegalovirus exposure and HLA in healthy donors. This table comes from immunoSEQ multiplex PCR, and its TCRdb copy is limited to in-frame clones, with some not included. The data hold roughly 150,000 clones, with approximately 80% observed a single time. Specimen: PBMCs. These receptors came from a woman aged 45 to 65 in good health and CMV-seropositive. The CDR3 runs from the conserved cysteine through the conserved F or W. D genes are given only for firm matches. The size entry is marked missing in some rows and otherwise reads once, few, many or a size class.

d_gene | j_gene | abundance | v_gene | CDR3aa | CDR3nt
TRBD1 | TRBJ1-6 | once | TRBV19 | CASSINRGNSPLHF | TGTGCCAGTAGTATAAACAGGGGGAATTCACCCCTCCACTTT
TRBD1 | TRBJ1-5 | once | TRBV19 | CASSPDRDQPQHF | TGTGCCAGTAGTCCAGACAGGGATCAGCCCCAGCATTTT
NA | TRBJ2-3 | NA | TRBV4-3 | CASSQDARAEDTQYF | TGCGCCAGCAGCCAAGACGCCAGGGCCGAAGATACGCAGTATTTT
NA | TRBJ1-1 | once | TRBV9 | CASSVEGGAVSSAFF | TGTGCCAGCAGCGTAGAGGGGGGGGCAGTGAGCTCTGCTTTCTTT
NA | TRBJ2-3 | NA | TRBV19 | CASSILKKQGDTQYF | TGTGCCAGTAGTATCCTAAAAAAACAGGGTGATACGCAGTATTTT
NA | TRBJ1-5 | NA | TRBV19 | CASSIDRWGGNQPQHF | TGTGCCAGTAGTATAGATCGGTGGGGAGGCAATCAGCCCCAGCATTTT
TRBD2 | TRBJ2-2 | NA | TRBV7-2 | CASSLLLAGGQGGELFF | TGTGCCAGCAGCTTATTACTAGCGGGGGGGCAAGGCGGGGAGCTGTTTTTT
TRBD1 | TRBJ2-1 | few | TRBV10-3 | CAIRDDRGYDDEQFF | TGTGCCATCAGAGATGACAGGGGTTATGACGATGAGCAGTTCTTC
NA | TRBJ1-1 | NA | TRBV13 | CASSSWAGGTEAFF | TGTGCCAGCAGCTCCTGGGCCGGGGGCACTGAAGCTTTCTTT
NA | TRBJ1-2 | NA | TRBV5-1 | CASAAGNYGYTF | TGCGCCAGCGCTGCGGGGAACTATGGCTACACCTTC
TRBD1 | TRBJ1-6 | NA | TRBV4-1 | CASSQDPGTGYNSPLHF | TGCGCCAGCAGCCAAGATCCCGGGACAGGTTACAATTCACCCCTCCACTTT
TRBD1 | TRBJ1-2 | NA | TRBV7-2 | CASSATDRGGFYGYTF | TGTGCCAGCAGCGCCACTGACAGGGGGGGCTTCTATGGCTACACCTTC
NA | TRBJ2-2 | NA | TRBV30 | CAWAQGQTGELFF | TGTGCCTGGGCACAGGGACAAACCGGGGAGCTGTTTTTT
TRBD1 | TRBJ1-1 | NA | TRBV7-2 | CASSPDRGRAEAFF | TGTGCCAGCAGCCCAGACAGGGGGCGAGCTGAAGCTTTCTTT
TRBD1 | TRBJ2-2 | NA | TRBV6-4 | CASSDFPGGNTGELFF | TGTGCCAGCAGTGACTTCCCAGGGGGCAACACCGGGGAGCTGTTTTTT
TRBD2 | TRBJ2-1 | NA | TRBV7-9 | CASSAPPSGAGNEQFF | TGTGCCAGCAGCGCCCCCCCCAGCGGGGCCGGCAATGAGCAGTTCTTC
NA | TRBJ2-7 | NA | TRBV11-2 | CASSQGAVYEQYF | TGTGCCAGCAGCCAAGGGGCCGTGTACGAGCAGTACTTC
TRBD2 | TRBJ2-1 | NA | TRBV5-1 | CASSWRVAGHNEQFF | TGCGCCAGCAGCTGGCGGGTAGCGGGGCACAATGAGCAGTTCTTC
TRBD1 | TRBJ1-5 | NA | TRBV6-5 | CASRAGTGNQPQHF | TGTGCCAGCAGAGCCGGGACAGGCAATCAGCCCCAGCATTTT
TRBD1 | TRBJ1-2 | NA | TRBV4-1 | CASSQGQGQHYGYTF | TGCGCCAGCAGCCAAGGACAGGGGCAACACTATGGCTACACCTTC
TRBD2 | TRBJ2-2 | NA | TRBV10-2 | CASSDWNSGGAGELFF | TGCGCCAGCAGTGATTGGAATAGCGGGGGGGCCGGGGAGCTGTTTTTT
TRBD1 | TRBJ1-5 | NA | TRBV5-1 | CASSSTGAANQPQHF | TGCGCCAGCAGCTCGACAGGGGCGGCCAATCAGCCCCAGCATTTT
TRBD2 | TRBJ2-7 | NA | TRBV5-1 | CASSLGTSGGPIPLHEQYF | TGCGCCAGCAGCCTAGGGACTAGCGGGGGGCCCATACCTTTGCACGAGCAGTACTTC
TRBD2 | TRBJ2-1 | NA | TRBV7-2 | CASSLARRRGAYNEQFF | TGTGCCAGCAGCTTAGCGCGTCGGCGGGGGGCCTACAATGAGCAGTTCTTC
NA | TRBJ2-7 | NA | TRBV4-2 | CASSWTGASSYEQYF | TGTGCCAGCAGCTGGACTGGCGCGAGCTCCTACGAGCAGTACTTC
TRBD2 | TRBJ2-2 | NA | TRBV7-6 | CASSLGIAGETGELFF | TGTGCCAGCAGCTTAGGTATAGCGGGGGAGACCGGGGAGCTGTTTTTT
NA | TRBJ1-1 | NA | TRBV10-3 | CAISEGTGMLNTEAFF | TGTGCCATCAGTGAGGGCACAGGTATGCTGAACACTGAAGCTTTCTTT
NA | TRBJ2-1 | NA | TRBV27 | CASSLGGANEQFF | TGTGCCAGCAGTTTAGGGGGGGCTAATGAGCAGTTCTTC
NA | TRBJ2-7 | once | TRBV5-1 | CASSLTGSHIVRQYF | TGCGCCAGCAGCTTGACAGGGAGCCATATAGTACGGCAGTACTTC
TRBD1 | TRBJ1-2 | NA | TRBV6-1 | CASSELDRGAGYTF | TGTGCCAGCAGTGAACTAGACAGGGGAGCTGGCTACACCTTC
TRBD2 | TRBJ2-7 | NA | TRBV2 | CASSEATGSGVEQYF | TGTGCCAGCAGTGAGGCGACAGGTAGCGGGGTCGAGCAGTACTTC
TRBD1 | TRBJ1-6 | few | TRBV30 | CAWSARDRDSPLHF | TGTGCCTGGAGTGCGAGGGACAGAGATTCACCCCTCCACTTT
NA | TRBJ1-2 | few | TRBV2 | CASRGTGFYGYTF | TGTGCCAGCAGGGGTACGGGGTTCTACGGCTACACCTTC
NA | TRBJ2-3 | NA | TRBV5-6 | CASSADMAPDTQYF | TGTGCCAGCAGCGCCGACATGGCTCCAGATACGCAGTATTTT
NA | TRBJ1-1 | NA | TRBV5-1 | CASSLAVQGRDTEAFF | TGCGCCAGCAGCTTGGCGGTTCAGGGGCGGGACACTGAAGCTTTCTTT
NA | TRBJ2-7 | few | TRBV6-1 | CASRAVIHEQYF | TGTGCCAGCAGGGCAGTTATTCACGAGCAGTACTTC
NA | TRBJ2-2 | NA | TRBV5-1 | CASSGRANTGELFF | TGCGCCAGCAGCGGCAGGGCGAACACCGGGGAGCTGTTTTTT
TRBD1 | TRBJ2-7 | NA | TRBV19 | CASSGQGFYEQYF | TGTGCCAGCTCGGGACAGGGGTTCTACGAGCAGTACTTC
NA | TRBJ1-3 | NA | TRBV15 | CATSSKRNSGNTIYF | TGTGCCACCAGCAGTAAGCGGAACTCTGGAAACACCATATATTTT
TRBD1 | TRBJ2-7 | NA | TRBV29-1 | CSVAGTIRGYEQYF | TGCAGCGTTGCAGGGACGATCAGGGGGTACGAGCAGTACTTC
TRBD1 | TRBJ2-3 | NA | TRBV10-3 | CAISGTGQTSTDTQYF | TGTGCCATCAGTGGTACGGGACAGACTAGCACAGATACGCAGTATTTT
NA | TRBJ1-2 | NA | TRBV7-9 | CASSLEGARGYTF | TGTGCCAGCAGCTTAGAGGGAGCCAGGGGCTACACCTTC
NA | TRBJ2-1 | NA | TRBV11-3 | CASSAQGFNNEQFF | TGTGCCAGCAGCGCTCAGGGTTTTAACAATGAGCAGTTCTTC
NA | TRBJ2-1 | NA | TRBV5-4 | CASSARDSEQFF | TGTGCCAGCAGCGCCCGGGACTCCGAGCAGTTCTTC
NA | TRBJ1-6 | NA | TRBV27 | CASTKKSDSPLHF | TGTGCCAGCACCAAGAAGAGCGATTCACCCCTCCACTTT
TRBD2 | TRBJ2-2 | few | TRBV2 | CASSEVSGGANTGELFF | TGTGCCAGCAGTGAAGTTAGCGGGGGCGCGAACACCGGGGAGCTGTTTTTT
TRBD2 | TRBJ2-2 | NA | TRBV5-4 | CASSLAVRAGGPDTGELFF | TGTGCCAGCAGCTTGGCGGTTAGGGCGGGGGGTCCGGACACCGGGGAGCTGTTTTTT
TRBD1 | TRBJ1-2 | NA | TRBV7-9 | CASSSTGESGPNYGYTF | TGTGCCAGCAGCTCAACAGGGGAATCGGGCCCTAACTATGGCTACACCTTC
NA | TRBJ2-7 | NA | TRBV28 | CASANAPGHGYEQYF | TGTGCCAGCGCAAACGCGCCGGGACATGGTTACGAGCAGTACTTC
TRBD2 | TRBJ2-1 | NA | TRBV5-4 | CASSLGVAGGTGEQFF | TGTGCCAGCAGCTTGGGGGTAGCGGGGGGTACGGGTGAGCAGTTCTTC
NA | TRBJ1-1 | few | TRBV27 | CASSRQRGGGSTEAFF | TGTGCCAGCAGTCGCCAACGAGGGGGAGGGAGCACTGAAGCTTTCTTT
NA | TRBJ2-1 | NA | TRBV30 | CASQTSLSSYNEQFF | TGTGCCTCCCAAACTAGCCTGAGCTCCTACAATGAGCAGTTCTTC
NA | TRBJ2-2 | NA | TRBV2 | CASHLGQTNTGELFF | TGTGCCAGCCACCTTGGACAGACGAACACCGGGGAGCTGTTTTTT
NA | TRBJ1-1 | NA | TRBV2 | CASTGLHRNTEAFF | TGTGCCAGCACTGGACTCCACAGGAACACTGAAGCTTTCTTT
NA | TRBJ2-7 | few | TRBV7-2 | CASSLILLDEQYF | TGTGCCAGCAGCTTAATACTCTTGGACGAGCAGTACTTC
TRBD1 | TRBJ2-1 | NA | TRBV7-2 | CASSLGQTNEQFF | TGTGCCAGCAGCTTGGGACAGACTAATGAGCAGTTCTTC
NA | TRBJ1-1 | NA | TRBV19 | CASSIGTTEAFF | TGTGCCAGTAGTATAGGGACTACTGAAGCTTTCTTT
NA | TRBJ1-1 | NA | TRBV9 | CASSPEGRMNTEAFF | TGTGCCAGCAGCCCAGAGGGGAGGATGAACACTGAAGCTTTCTTT
NA | TRBJ2-2 | NA | TRBV10-3 | CAISGGSLNTGELFF | TGTGCCATCAGTGGCGGGTCCCTCAACACCGGGGAGCTGTTTTTT